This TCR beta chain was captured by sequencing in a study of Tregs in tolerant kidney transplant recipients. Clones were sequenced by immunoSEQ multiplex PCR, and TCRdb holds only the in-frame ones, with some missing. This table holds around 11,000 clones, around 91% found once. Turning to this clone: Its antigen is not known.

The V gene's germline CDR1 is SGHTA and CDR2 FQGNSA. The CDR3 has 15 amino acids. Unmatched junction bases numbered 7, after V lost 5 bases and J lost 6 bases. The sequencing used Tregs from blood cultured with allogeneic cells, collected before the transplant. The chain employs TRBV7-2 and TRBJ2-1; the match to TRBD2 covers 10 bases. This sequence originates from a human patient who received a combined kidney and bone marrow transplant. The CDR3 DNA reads TGTGCCAGCAGCGAAAGCGGGGGGGCGATCAATGAGCAGTTCTTC. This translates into CASSESGGAINEQFF.